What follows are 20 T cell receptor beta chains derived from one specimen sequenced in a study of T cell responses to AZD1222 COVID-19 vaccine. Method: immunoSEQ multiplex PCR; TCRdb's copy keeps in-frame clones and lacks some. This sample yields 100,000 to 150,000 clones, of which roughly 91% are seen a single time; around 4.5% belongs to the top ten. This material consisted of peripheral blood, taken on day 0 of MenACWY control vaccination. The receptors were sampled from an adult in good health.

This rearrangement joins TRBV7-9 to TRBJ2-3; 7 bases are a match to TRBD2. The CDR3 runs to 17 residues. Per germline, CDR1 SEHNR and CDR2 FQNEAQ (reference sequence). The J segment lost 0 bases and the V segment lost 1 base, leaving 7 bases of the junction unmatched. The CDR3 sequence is CASSLGRLADSTDTQYF. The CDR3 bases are TGTGCCAGCAGCTTAGGTCGGCTAGCGGATAGCACAGATACGCAGTATTTT.

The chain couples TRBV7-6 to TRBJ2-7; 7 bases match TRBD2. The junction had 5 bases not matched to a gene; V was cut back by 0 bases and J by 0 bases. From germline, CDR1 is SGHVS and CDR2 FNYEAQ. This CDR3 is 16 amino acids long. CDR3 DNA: TGTGCCAGCAGCTTAGCAAAGGGCGGGGGCTCCTACGAGCAGTACTTC. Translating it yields CASSLAKGGGSYEQYF. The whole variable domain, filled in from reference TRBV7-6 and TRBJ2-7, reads GAGVSQSPRYKVTKRGQDVALRCDPISGHVSLYWYRQALGQGPEFLTYFNYEAQQDKSGLPNDRFSAERPEGSISTLTIQRTEQRDSAMYRCASSLAKGGGSYEQYFGPGTRLTVT.

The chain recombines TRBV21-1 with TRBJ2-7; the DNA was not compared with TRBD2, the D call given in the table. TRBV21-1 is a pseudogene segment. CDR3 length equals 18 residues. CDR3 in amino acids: CASSKENGGGASSYEQYV. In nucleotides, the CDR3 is TGTGCCAGCAGCAAAGAAAATGGGGGAGGGGCGAGCTCCTACGAGCAGTACGTC.

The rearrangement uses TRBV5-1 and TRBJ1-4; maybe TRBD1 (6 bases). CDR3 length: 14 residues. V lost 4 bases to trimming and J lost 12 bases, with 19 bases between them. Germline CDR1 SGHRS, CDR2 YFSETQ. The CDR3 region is CASSQARGSFELFF. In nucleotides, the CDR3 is TGCGCCAGCAGCCAGGCCAGGGGTTCGTTTGAACTGTTTTTT.

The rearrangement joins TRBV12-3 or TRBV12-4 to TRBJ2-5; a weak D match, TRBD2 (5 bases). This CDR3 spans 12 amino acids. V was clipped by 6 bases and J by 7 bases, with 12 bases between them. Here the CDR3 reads CASREGPGTQYF. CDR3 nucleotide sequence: TGTGCCAGCAGAGAGGGCCCGGGGACCCAGTACTTC.

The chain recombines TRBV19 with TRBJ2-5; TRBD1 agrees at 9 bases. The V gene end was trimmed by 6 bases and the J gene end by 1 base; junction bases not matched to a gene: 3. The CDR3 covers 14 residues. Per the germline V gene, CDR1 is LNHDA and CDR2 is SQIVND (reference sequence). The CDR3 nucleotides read TGTGCCAGTAGACCGACAGGGGGCCAAGAGACCCAGTACTTC. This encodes CASRPTGGQETQYF.

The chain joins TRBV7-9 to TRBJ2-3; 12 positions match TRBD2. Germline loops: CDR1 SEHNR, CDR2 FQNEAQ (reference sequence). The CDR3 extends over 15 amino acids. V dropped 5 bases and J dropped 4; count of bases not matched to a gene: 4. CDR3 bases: TGTGCCAGCAGCACTAGCGGGAGGATCCCAGATACGCAGTATTTT. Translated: CASSTSGRIPDTQYF.

Here the CDR3 reads CASSADRGETQYF. The CDR3 nucleotides read TGTGCCAGCAGTGCGGACAGGGGAGAGACCCAGTACTTC. This chain links TRBV6-4 with TRBJ2-5; 9 nucleotides align to TRBD1. The CDR3 is made up of 13 amino acids. The ends lost 4 bases at V and 4 bases at J; junction bases unmatched: 1. Germline-derived CDR1 and CDR2 are MRHNA and SNTAGT.

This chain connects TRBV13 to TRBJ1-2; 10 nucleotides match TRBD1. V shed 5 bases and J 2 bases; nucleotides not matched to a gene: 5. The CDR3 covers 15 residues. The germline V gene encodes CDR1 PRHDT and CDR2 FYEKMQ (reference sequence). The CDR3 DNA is TGTGCCAGCAGCACCTTGGGACAGGGGAACTATGGCTACACCTTC. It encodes CASSTLGQGNYGYTF.

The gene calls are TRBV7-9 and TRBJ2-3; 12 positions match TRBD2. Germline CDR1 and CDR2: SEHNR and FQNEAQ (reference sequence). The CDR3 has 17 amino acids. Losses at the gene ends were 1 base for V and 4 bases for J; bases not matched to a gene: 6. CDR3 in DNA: TGTGCCAGCAGCTTAGGACTAGCGGGAGTGAGAGCAGATACGCAGTATTTT. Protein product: CASSLGLAGVRADTQYF.

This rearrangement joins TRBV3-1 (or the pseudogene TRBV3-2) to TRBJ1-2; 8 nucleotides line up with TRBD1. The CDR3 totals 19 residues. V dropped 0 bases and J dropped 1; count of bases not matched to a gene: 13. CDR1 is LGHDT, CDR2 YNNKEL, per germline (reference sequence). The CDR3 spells CASSQDLNPITGGNYGYTF. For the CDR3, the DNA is TGTGCCAGCAGCCAAGATCTGAATCCGATAACAGGGGGTAACTATGGCTACACCTTC.

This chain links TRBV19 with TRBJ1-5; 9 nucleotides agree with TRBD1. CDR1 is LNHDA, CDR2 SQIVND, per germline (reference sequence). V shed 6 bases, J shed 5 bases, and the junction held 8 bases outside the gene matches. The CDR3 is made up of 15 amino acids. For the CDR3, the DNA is TGTGCCAGTAGCCGACAGGGGGTGGGAGATCAGCCCCAGCATTTT. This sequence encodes CASSRQGVGDQPQHF.

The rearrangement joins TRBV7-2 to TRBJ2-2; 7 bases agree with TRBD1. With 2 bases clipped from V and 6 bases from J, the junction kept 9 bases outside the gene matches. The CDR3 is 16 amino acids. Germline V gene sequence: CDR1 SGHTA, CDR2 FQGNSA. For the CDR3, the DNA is TGTGCCAGCAGCTTAAGACAGGGAGTTAGCCCCGGGGAGCTGTTTTTT. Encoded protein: CASSLRQGVSPGELFF.

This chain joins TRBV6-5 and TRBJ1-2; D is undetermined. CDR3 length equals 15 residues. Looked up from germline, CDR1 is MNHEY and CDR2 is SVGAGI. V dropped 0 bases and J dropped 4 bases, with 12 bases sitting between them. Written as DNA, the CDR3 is TGTGCCAGCAGTTACTCCCCCCCTCCGGGCTATGGCTACACCTTC. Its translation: CASSYSPPPGYGYTF.

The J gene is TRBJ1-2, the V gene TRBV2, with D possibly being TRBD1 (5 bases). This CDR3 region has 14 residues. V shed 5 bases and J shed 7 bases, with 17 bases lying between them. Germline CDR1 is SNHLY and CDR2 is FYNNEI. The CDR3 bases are TGTGCCAGCAGTACATATCGGGACCCTGGTGGCTACACCTTC. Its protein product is CASSTYRDPGGYTF.

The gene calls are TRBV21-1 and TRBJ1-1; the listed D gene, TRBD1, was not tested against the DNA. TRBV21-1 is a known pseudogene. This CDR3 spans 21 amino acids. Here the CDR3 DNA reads TGTGCCAGCAGCAAAGGACGGGTCGGGACAGGGGGCCGAATCATGGACACTGAAGCTTTCTTT. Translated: CASSKGRVGTGGRIMDTEAFF.

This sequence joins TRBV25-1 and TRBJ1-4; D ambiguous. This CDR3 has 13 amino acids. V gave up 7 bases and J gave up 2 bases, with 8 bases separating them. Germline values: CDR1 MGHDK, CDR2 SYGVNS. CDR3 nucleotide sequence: TGTGCCAGCACCGGGGTGACTAATGAAAAACTGTTTTTT. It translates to CASTGVTNEKLFF.

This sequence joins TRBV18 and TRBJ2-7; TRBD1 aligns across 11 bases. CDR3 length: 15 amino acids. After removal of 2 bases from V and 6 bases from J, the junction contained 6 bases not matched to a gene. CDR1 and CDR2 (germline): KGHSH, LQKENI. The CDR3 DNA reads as TGTGCCAGCTCACCAACCGGGACAGGGGGGTTCGAGCAGTACTTC. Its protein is CASSPTGTGGFEQYF. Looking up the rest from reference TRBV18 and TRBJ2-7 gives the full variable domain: NAGVMQNPRHLVRRRGQEARLRCSPMKGHSHVYWYRQLPEEGLKFMVYLQKENIIDESGMPKERFSAEFPKEGPSILRIQQVVRGDSAAYFCASSPTGTGGFEQYFGPGTRLTVT.

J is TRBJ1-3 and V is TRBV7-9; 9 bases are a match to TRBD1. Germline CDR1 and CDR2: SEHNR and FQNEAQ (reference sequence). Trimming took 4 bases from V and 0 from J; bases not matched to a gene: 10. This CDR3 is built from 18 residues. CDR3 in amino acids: CASSSSWGQGFSGNTIYF. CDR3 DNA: TGTGCCAGCAGCTCAAGTTGGGGACAGGGTTTCTCTGGAAACACCATATATTTT.

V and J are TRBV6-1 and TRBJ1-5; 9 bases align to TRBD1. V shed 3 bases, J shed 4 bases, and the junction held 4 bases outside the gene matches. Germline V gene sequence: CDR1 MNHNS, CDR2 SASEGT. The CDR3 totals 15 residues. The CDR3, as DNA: TGTGCCAGCAGTGACCCGGACAGGGGTAATCAGCCCCAGCATTTT. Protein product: CASSDPDRGNQPQHF.